The 14 T cell receptor beta chains listed next were all sequenced from one sample in a study of OX40 agonist ivuxolimab in advanced cancers. The repertoire was sequenced with immunoSEQ multiplex PCR; TCRdb's copy has only in-frame clones and lacks some. The sample holds around 47,000 clones, 75% to 85% seen once. This sample comprised CD4+ or CD8+ T cells sorted from blood, obtained in a trial of the OX40 agonist ivuxolimab. The receptors come from an adult with an advanced solid tumor such as melanoma, head and neck, liver or kidney cancer.

The chain recombines TRBV4-1 with TRBJ2-1; D uncertain. The CDR3 totals 16 residues. With 4 bases removed from V and 2 bases from J, the gap between germline ends came to 15 bases. Germline V lookup: CDR1 MGHRA, CDR2 YSYEKL. DNA for the CDR3: TGCGCCAGCAGCCGCCAATATGATGGGGCCTACAATGAGCAGTTCTTC. Translation gives CASSRQYDGAYNEQFF.

The chain has TRBV5-1 and TRBJ2-5; D is unresolved. Germline-derived CDR1 and CDR2 are SGHRS and YFSETQ. The germline V and J ends were trimmed by 0 bases and 5 bases, with 5 bases remaining between them. The CDR3 runs to 12 residues. DNA for the CDR3: TGCGCCAGCAGCTTGGCCGTGGAGACCCAGTACTTC. The encoded protein is CASSLAVETQYF.

This chain joins TRBV6-1 and TRBJ2-7; 8 positions match TRBD1. CDR1 is MNHNS and CDR2 is SASEGT in the germline V gene. The CDR3 contains 11 residues. V lost 7 bases to trimming and J lost 12 bases; unmatched junction nucleotides: 8. CDR3 coding DNA: TGTGCCAGCACCTCCCGGGACAGGCGGTACTTC. Encoded protein: CASTSRDRRYF.

This clone was detected only a few times. The J gene is TRBJ1-2, the V gene TRBV6-5; 7 bases map to TRBD1. This CDR3 contains 14 residues. V shed 6 bases, J shed 0 bases, and the junction held 4 bases outside the gene matches. Germline CDR1 is MNHEY and CDR2 is SVGAGI. CDR3 DNA: TGTGCCAGCAGGCGGACAGGTTCTAACTATGGCTACACCTTC. Protein product: CASRRTGSNYGYTF.

This rearrangement joins TRBV19 to TRBJ1-4; 9 bases are shared with TRBD1. The V and J ends lost 10 bases and 0 bases, in that order; junction bases with no gene match: 15. From germline, CDR1 is LNHDA and CDR2 SQIVND (reference sequence). This CDR3 has 18 residues. CDR3 protein: CATSASGTGSATNEKLFF. Written as DNA, the CDR3 is TGTGCCACAAGCGCCTCCGGGACAGGGTCGGCAACTAATGAAAAACTGTTTTTT.

This chain joins TRBV7-3 and TRBJ2-2, with 7 nucleotides matching TRBD2. The CDR3 runs to 16 residues. Losses at the gene ends were 3 bases for V and 5 bases for J; bases not matched to a gene: 9. CDR1 is SGHTA, CDR2 FQGTGA, per germline. The CDR3 here is CASSFLGGGGTGELFF. CDR3 coding DNA: TGTGCCAGCAGCTTCCTTGGCGGGGGAGGGACCGGGGAGCTGTTTTTT.

The rearrangement joins TRBV5-1 to TRBJ1-4, with 7 bases that match TRBD1. Unmatched junction bases numbered 6, after V lost 3 bases and J lost 7 bases. There are 14 residues in the CDR3. Looked up from germline, CDR1 is SGHRS and CDR2 is YFSETQ. The CDR3 DNA reads TGCGCCAGCAGCTCCCAGACAGGGAGTGAAAAACTGTTTTTT. Encoded protein: CASSSQTGSEKLFF. Looking up the rest from reference TRBV5-1 and TRBJ1-4 gives the full variable domain: KAGVTQTPRYLIKTRGQQVTLSCSPISGHRSVSWYQQTPGQGLQFLFEYFSETQRNKGNFPGRFSGRQFSNSRSEMNVSTLELGDSALYLCASSSQTGSEKLFFGSGTQLSVL.

This rearrangement joins TRBV6-6 to TRBJ1-2; D gene ambiguous. The CDR3 extends over 12 amino acids. The germline CDR1 and CDR2 sequences are MNHNY and SVGAGI (reference sequence). The V end lost 2 bases, the J end lost 7 bases, and 8 bases lay between the germline ends. CDR3 DNA: TGTGCCAGCAGTTACGAGGCCGTTGGCTACACCTTC. Translated: CASSYEAVGYTF.

The chain is built from TRBV14 and TRBJ2-3, with 13 bases identical to TRBD2. The CDR3 has 18 amino acids. After removal of 4 bases from V and 0 bases from J, the junction contained 7 bases not matched to a gene. The germline gives CDR1 SGHDN, CDR2 FVKESK. The CDR3 loop is CASSLWTSGRMSTDTQYF. In nucleotides, the CDR3 is TGTGCCAGCAGCCTGTGGACTAGCGGGAGAATGAGCACAGATACGCAGTATTTT.

CDR3 sequence: CASATASGNTIYF. The CDR3 DNA reads TGTGCCAGCGCCACCGCATCTGGAAACACCATATATTTT. This chain uses TRBV25-1 with TRBJ1-3; the D is unclear. The length of the CDR3 is 13 residues. CDR1 is MGHDK, CDR2 SYGVNS, per germline. V shed 8 bases and J shed 1 base, with 9 bases lying between them.

This clone was observed a few times. The chain has TRBV9 and TRBJ1-1; TRBD1 might be the D (5 bases). CDR1 SGDLS and CDR2 YYNGEE come from the germline V gene. The ends were cut back, 3 bases at V and 1 base at J, with 7 bases in the middle. CDR3 size: 13 residues. CDR3 loop: CASSGRGNTEAFF. Written as DNA, the CDR3 is TGTGCCAGCAGCGGAAGGGGGAACACTGAAGCTTTCTTT.

The chain carries TRBV19 and TRBJ2-3, with D perhaps matching TRBD2 (5 bases). Germline CDR1 LNHDA, CDR2 SQIVND (reference sequence). There are 15 residues in the CDR3. Trimming shortened V by 3 bases and J by 0 bases, and 10 bases separated the two germline ends. In DNA form, the CDR3 reads TGTGCCAGTAGTATCCCCGGGGTGAGCACAGATACGCAGTATTTT. The encoded protein is CASSIPGVSTDTQYF.

The V and J genes are TRBV2 and TRBJ2-5; 12 nucleotides match TRBD2. Trimming took 4 bases from V and 2 from J; bases not matched to a gene: 8. Germline V gene lookup returns CDR1 SNHLY and CDR2 FYNNEI. This CDR3 comprises 17 residues. The CDR3 is CASSGGTSGPVQETQYF. The CDR3 DNA reads as TGTGCCAGCAGTGGGGGGACTAGCGGGCCCGTACAAGAGACCCAGTACTTC.

V gene TRBV5-4 combines with J gene TRBJ1-4; the match to TRBD1 covers 7 bases. The V gene's germline CDR1 is SGHNT and CDR2 YYREEE (reference sequence). This CDR3 spans 15 amino acids. V shed 4 bases, J shed 5 bases, and the junction held 8 bases outside the gene matches. CDR3 coding DNA: TGTGCCAGCAGCCCCGGAGGACAGGTCAATGAAAAACTGTTTTTT. Residues: CASSPGGQVNEKLFF.